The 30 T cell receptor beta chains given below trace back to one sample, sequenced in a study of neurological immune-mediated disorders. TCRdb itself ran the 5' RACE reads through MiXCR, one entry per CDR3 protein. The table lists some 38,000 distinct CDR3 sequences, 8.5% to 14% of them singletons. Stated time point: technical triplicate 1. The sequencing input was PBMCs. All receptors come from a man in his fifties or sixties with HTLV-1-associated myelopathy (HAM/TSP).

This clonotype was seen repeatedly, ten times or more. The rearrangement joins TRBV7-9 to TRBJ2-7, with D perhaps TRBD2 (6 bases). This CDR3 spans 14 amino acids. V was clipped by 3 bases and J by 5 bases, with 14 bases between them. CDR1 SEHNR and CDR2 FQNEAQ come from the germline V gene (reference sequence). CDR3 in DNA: TGTGCCAGCAGCTTTCGGGAACGGGGGAACGAGCAGTACTTC. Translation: CASSFRERGNEQYF.

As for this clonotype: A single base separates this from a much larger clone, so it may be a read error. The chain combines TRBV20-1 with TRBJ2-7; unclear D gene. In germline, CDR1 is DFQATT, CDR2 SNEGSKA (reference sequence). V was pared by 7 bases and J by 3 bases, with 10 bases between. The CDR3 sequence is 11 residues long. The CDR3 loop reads CSVYRYYEQYF. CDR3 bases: TGCAGTGTGTACCGGTACTACGAGCAGTACTTC.

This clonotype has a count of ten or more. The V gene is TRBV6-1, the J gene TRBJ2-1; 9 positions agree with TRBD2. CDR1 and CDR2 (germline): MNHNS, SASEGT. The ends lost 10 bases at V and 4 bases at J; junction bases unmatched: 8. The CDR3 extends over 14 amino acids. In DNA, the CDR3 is TGTGCCATGATGGGGGCGGGAGGGTACAATGAGCAGTTCTTC. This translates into CAMMGAGGYNEQFF.

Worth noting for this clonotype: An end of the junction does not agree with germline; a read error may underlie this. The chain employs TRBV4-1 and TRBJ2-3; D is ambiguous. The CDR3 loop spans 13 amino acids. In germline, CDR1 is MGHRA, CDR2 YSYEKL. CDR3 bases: TGCGCCAACAGCCAACAGACCACAGATACGCAGTATTTT. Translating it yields CANSQQTTDTQYF.

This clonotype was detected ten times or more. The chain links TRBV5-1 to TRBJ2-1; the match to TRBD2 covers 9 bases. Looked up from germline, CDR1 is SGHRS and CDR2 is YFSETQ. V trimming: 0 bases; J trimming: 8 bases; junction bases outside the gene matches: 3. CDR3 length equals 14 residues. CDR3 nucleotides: TGCGCCAGCAGCTTGGCTGGGACTAGCTATGAGCAGTTCTTC. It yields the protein CASSLAGTSYEQFF. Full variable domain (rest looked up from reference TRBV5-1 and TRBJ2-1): KAGVTQTPRYLIKTRGQQVTLSCSPISGHRSVSWYQQTPGQGLQFLFEYFSETQRNKGNFPGRFSGRQFSNSRSEMNVSTLELGDSALYLCASSLAGTSYEQFFGPGTRLTVL.

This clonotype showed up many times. The CDR3 nucleotides read TGCGCCAGCAGACCCCAAGGACTGTACTATGGCTACACCTTC. Protein: CASRPQGLYYGYTF. The chain has TRBV5-1 and TRBJ1-2, with unresolved D. This CDR3 comprises 14 residues. Trimming took 5 bases from V and 3 from J, leaving 14 bases between them. The V gene's germline CDR1 is SGHRS and CDR2 YFSETQ.

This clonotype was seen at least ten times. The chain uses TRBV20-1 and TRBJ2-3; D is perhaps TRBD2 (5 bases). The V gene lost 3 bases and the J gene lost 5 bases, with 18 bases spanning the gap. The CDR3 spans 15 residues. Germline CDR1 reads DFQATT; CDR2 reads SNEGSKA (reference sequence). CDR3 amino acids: CSARPLRERGDTQYF. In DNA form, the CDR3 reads TGCAGTGCTAGGCCACTGAGGGAAAGAGGAGATACGCAGTATTTT.

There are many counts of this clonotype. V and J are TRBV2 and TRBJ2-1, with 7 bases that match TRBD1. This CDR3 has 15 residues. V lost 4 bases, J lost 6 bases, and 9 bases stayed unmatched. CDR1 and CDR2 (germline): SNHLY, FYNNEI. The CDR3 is CASSGITTGINEQFF. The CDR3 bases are TGTGCCAGCAGTGGCATCACGACAGGGATCAATGAGCAGTTCTTC.

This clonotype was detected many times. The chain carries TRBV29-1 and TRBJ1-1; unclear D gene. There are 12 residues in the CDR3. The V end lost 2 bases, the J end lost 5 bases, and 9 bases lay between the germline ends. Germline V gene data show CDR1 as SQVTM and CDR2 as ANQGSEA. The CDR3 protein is CSVEWRQTEAFF. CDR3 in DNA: TGCAGCGTTGAATGGCGCCAAACTGAAGCTTTCTTT.

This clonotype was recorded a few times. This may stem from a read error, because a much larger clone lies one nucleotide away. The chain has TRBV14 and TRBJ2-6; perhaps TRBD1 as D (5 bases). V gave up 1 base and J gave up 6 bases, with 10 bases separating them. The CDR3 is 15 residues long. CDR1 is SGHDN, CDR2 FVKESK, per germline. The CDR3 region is CASSQVGDEANVLTF. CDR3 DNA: TGTGCCAGCAGCCAAGTAGGGGATGAGGCCAACGTCCTGACTTTC.

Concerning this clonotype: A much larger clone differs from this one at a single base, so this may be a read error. The CDR3 sequence is CSAIGPAVNEQFF. CDR3 DNA: TGCAGTGCTATAGGTCCAGCGGTCAATGAGCAGTTCTTC. The rearrangement joins TRBV20-1 to TRBJ2-1, with D tentatively TRBD2 (5 bases). Germline V gives CDR1 DFQATT, CDR2 SNEGSKA (reference sequence). Deletions cut 4 bases from V and 6 bases from J, with 13 bases between. There are 13 residues in the CDR3.

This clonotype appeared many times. CDR3 DNA sequence: TGTGCCAGCAACGGACTAGCGGACACCGGGGAGCTGTTTTTT. It specifies CASNGLADTGELFF. This chain connects TRBV25-1 to TRBJ2-2; 10 positions agree with TRBD2. The CDR3 contains 14 residues. The V gene end was trimmed by 7 bases and the J gene end by 3 bases; junction bases not matched to a gene: 2. Germline assignment: CDR1 MGHDK and CDR2 SYGVNS.

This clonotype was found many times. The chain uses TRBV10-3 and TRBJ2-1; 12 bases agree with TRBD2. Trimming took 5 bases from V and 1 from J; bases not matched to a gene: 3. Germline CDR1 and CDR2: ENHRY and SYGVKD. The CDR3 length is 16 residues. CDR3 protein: CAISSGLAGSYNEQFF. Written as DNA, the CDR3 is TGTGCCATCAGTAGCGGACTAGCGGGGTCCTACAATGAGCAGTTCTTC.

CDR3 bases: TGTGCCAGCCTCGACAGATACGAGCAGTACTTC. Translating gives CASLDRYEQYF. The chain employs TRBV6-2 or TRBV6-3 and TRBJ2-7; perhaps TRBD1 as D (5 bases). Germline CDR1 is MNHEY and CDR2 is SVGEGT. Trimming removed 8 bases at V and 4 bases at J, with 9 bases between. The CDR3 is made up of 11 amino acids.

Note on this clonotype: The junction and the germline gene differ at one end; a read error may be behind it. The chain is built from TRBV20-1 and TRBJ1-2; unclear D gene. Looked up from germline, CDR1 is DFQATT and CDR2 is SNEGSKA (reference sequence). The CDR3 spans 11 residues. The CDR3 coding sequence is TGCAGTGTAAATTCGGTGAAAGGCTACAACTTC. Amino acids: CSVNSVKGYNF.

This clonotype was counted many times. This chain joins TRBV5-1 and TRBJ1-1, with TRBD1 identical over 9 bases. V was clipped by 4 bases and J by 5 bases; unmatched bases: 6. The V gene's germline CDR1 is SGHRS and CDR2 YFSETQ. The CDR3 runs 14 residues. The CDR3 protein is CASSVQGAETEAFF. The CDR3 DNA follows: TGCGCCAGCAGCGTACAGGGGGCTGAGACTGAAGCTTTCTTT.

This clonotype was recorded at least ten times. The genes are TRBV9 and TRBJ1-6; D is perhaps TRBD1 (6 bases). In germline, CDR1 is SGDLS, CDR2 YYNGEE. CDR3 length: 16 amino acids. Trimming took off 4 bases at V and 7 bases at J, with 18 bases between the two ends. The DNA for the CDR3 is TGTGCCAGCAGCCCAACCGCGGACAGCAGAAATTCACCCCTCCACTTT. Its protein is CASSPTADSRNSPLHF.

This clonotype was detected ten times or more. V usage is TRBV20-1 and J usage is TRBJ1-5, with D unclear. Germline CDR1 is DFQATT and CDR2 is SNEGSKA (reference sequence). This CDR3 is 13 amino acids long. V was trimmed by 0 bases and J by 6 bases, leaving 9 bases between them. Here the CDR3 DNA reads TGCAGTGCTAGAGATCGGGGTGTTCAGCCCCAGCATTTT. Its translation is CSARDRGVQPQHF.

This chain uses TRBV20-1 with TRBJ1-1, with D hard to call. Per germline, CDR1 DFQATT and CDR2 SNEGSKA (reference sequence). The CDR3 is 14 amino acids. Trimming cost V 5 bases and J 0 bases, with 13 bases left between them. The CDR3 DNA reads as TGCAGTGCTCGGGCGGGAGCTATGAACACTGAAGCTTTCTTT. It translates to CSARAGAMNTEAFF.

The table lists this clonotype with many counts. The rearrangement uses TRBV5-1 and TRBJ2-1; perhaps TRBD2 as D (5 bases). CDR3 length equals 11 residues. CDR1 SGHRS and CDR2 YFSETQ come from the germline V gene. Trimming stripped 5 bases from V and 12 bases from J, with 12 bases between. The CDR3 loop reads CASSEGYRQFF. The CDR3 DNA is TGCGCCAGCAGTGAGGGTTATAGGCAGTTCTTC.

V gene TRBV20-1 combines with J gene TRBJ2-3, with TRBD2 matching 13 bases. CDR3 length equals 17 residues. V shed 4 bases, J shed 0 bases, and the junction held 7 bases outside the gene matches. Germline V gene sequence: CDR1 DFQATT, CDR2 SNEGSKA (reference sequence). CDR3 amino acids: CSANGRGLAGSTDTQYF. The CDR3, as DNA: TGCAGTGCTAACGGGAGGGGACTAGCGGGGAGCACAGATACGCAGTATTTT.

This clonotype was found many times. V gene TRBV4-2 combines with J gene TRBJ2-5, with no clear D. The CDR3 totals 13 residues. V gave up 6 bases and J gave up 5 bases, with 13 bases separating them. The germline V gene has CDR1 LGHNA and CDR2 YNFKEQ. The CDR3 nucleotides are TGTGCCAGCAGTGCAGGATCTGAGGAGACCCAGTACTTC. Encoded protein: CASSAGSEETQYF.

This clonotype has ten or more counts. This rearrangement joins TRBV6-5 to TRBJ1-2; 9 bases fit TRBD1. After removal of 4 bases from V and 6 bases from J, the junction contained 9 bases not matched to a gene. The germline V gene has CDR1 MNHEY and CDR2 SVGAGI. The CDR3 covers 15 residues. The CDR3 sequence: CASSWDREVADGYTF. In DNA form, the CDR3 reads TGTGCCAGCAGTTGGGACAGGGAGGTAGCGGATGGCTACACCTTC.

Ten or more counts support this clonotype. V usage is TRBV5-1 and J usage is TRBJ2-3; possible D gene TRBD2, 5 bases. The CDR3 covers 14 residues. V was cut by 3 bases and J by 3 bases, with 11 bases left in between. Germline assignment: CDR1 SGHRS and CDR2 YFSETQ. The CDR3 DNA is TGCGCCAGCAGCTCTAGTCCGGGAACAGATACGCAGTATTTT. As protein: CASSSSPGTDTQYF.

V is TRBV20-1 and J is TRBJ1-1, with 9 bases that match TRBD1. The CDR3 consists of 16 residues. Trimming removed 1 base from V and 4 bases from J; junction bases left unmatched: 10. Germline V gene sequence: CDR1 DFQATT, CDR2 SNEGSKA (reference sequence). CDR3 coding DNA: TGCAGTGCTAGAGCTCAGACAGGGGGGCGCGGCACTGAAGCTTTCTTT. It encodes CSARAQTGGRGTEAFF.

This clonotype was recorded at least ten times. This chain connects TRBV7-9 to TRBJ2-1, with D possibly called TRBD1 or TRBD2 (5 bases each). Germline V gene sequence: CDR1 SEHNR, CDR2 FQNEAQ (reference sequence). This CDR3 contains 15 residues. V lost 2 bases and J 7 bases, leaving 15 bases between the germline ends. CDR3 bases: TGTGCCAGCAGCTTAAAGAGGGGCGCGGTGAATGAGCAGTTCTTC. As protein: CASSLKRGAVNEQFF.

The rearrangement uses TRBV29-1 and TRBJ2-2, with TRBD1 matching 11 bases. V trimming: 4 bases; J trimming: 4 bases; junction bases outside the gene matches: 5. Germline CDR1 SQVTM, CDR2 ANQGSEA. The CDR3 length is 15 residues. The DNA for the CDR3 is TGCAGCGTTGGGGGACAGGGGGTCAGCACCGGGGAGCTGTTTTTT. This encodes CSVGGQGVSTGELFF.

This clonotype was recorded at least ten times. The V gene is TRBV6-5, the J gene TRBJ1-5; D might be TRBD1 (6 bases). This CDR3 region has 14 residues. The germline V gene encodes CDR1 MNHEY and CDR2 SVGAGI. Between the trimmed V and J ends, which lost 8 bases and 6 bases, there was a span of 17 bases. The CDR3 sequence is CASGAGEDGQPQHF. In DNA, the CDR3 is TGTGCCAGCGGGGCAGGGGAGGACGGTCAGCCCCAGCATTTT.

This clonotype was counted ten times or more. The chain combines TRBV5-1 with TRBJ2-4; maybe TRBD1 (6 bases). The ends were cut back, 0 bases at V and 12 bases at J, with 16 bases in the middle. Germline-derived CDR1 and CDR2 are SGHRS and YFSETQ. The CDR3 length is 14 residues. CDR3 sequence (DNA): TGCGCCAGCAGCTTGGAGGGTGCAGGGGAAACTCAGTACTTC. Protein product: CASSLEGAGETQYF.

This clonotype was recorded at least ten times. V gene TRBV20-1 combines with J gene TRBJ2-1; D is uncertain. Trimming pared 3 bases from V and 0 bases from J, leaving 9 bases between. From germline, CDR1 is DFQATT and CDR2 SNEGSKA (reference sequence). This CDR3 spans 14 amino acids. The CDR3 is CSARTYSSYNEQFF. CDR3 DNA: TGCAGTGCTAGGACTTATAGCTCCTACAATGAGCAGTTCTTC.